This TCR beta chain was recorded in a study of blood T cell repertoires in COVID-19. Study summary: Sites across the United States, Italy and Spain contributed samples from acute and convalescent COVID-19. Nucleic acid was either cDNA or gDNA, and it came from T cells, B-cell-depleted T cells, or PBMCs.

Trimming removed 1 base at V and 7 bases at J, with 11 bases between. The CDR3 runs 14 residues. CDR1 is LNHDA, CDR2 SQIVND, per germline (reference sequence). As processed by the authors: The authors estimated nucleated cell counts from reference gene primer amplification. Measured with immunoSEQ multiplex PCR; TCRdb has only the in-frame clones, and not every one. The V and J calls and clone size are taken from that table; D and trimming were inferred from the DNA. The table includes some 150,000 clones, about nine tenths detected once. This sequence was found in a woman aged 70 to 79 with acute or convalescent COVID-19. The chain carries TRBV19 and TRBJ1-5, with D tentatively TRBD1 (6 bases). Sequencing input: peripheral blood. The DNA of the CDR3 is TGTGCCAGTAGTATAGTACAGGGTCGGCAGCCCCAGCATTTT. Translating gives CASSIVQGRQPQHF.